The present T cell receptor (beta chain) was sequenced within a study of blood T cells in healthy people across ages. The ends lost 6 bases at V and 7 bases at J; junction bases unmatched: 12. The CDR3 is 16 residues long. Looked up from germline, CDR1 is DFQATT and CDR2 is SNEGSKA (reference sequence). The sample holds a few counts of this clonotype. Researchers collected about 9.1 milliliters of peripheral blood from every single donor. Alongside a J-beta primer mix, a sample-barcoded 5' primer served in a second PCR lasting about 7 to 12 cycles. With 12 random nucleotides, a template-switch adaptor tagged each individual cDNA molecule. TCRdb fed the 5' RACE reads into MiXCR, producing one record per CDR3 protein. The table has 850,000 to 1,300,000 distinct CDR3 sequences, more than 35% seen once.

Sequenced: blood. The V call is TRBV20-1, the J call TRBJ2-7; 16 bases match TRBD2. This TCR was sampled from a woman aged 55 to 70 in good health. CDR3 loop: CSALGTSGRAVDEQYF. The CDR3 coding sequence is TGCAGTGCATTAGGGACTAGCGGGAGGGCCGTCGATGAGCAGTACTTC.